The 17 T cell receptor beta chains reported below all come from one sample, sequenced in a study of cytomegalovirus exposure and HLA in healthy donors. The PCR made use of 60 Vbeta and 13 Jbeta primers. Sequencing was performed with immunoSEQ multiplex PCR; in TCRdb, only in-frame clones are kept and a portion is missing. Of about 110,000 clones detected, over 60% appear once; the ten largest clones hold over 2.5%. Sequencing was done on a sample of PBMCs. These receptors all come from a woman aged 55-69 years in good health and CMV-seropositive.

This chain joins TRBV7-9 and TRBJ2-5; no definite D call. Germline CDR1 SEHNR, CDR2 FQNEAQ (reference sequence). This CDR3 region has 16 residues. V lost 5 bases to trimming and J lost 5 bases, with 21 bases between them. The CDR3 sequence is CASSPALGFTFETQYF. The CDR3 DNA reads as TGTGCCAGCAGCCCGGCCCTCGGGTTTACCTTTGAGACCCAGTACTTC.

This clone was observed a handful of times. The chain links TRBV6-5 to TRBJ2-7, with D possibly TRBD2 on 5 matching bases. CDR1 is MNHEY and CDR2 is SVGAGI in the germline V gene. V gave up 2 bases and J gave up 0 bases, with 14 bases separating them. This CDR3 has 16 amino acids. CDR3 sequence: CASSYGLGGHSYEQYF. The CDR3 DNA reads TGTGCCAGCAGTTACGGGCTGGGCGGGCACTCCTACGAGCAGTACTTC.

The CDR3 loop is CASSPSGWGGAFF. The CDR3 DNA sequence: TGTGCCAGCAGTCCCTCGGGGTGGGGGGGCGCCTTCTTT. The rearrangement links TRBV27 to TRBJ1-1; tentatively, D is TRBD1 (6 bases). This CDR3 has 13 amino acids. Trimming shortened V by 5 bases and J by 14 bases, and 21 bases separated the two germline ends. CDR1 and CDR2 from the germline V gene are MNHEY and SMNVEV (reference sequence).

This clone was detected a few times. The chain uses TRBV6-1 and TRBJ1-2; no definite D call. This CDR3 region has 16 residues. CDR1 and CDR2 from the germline V gene are MNHNS and SASEGT. Trimming removed 3 bases at V and 1 base at J, with 15 bases between. The CDR3 DNA is TGTGCCAGCAGTGACGGCAGGTCGGATAATAACTATGGCTACACCTTC. Its protein is CASSDGRSDNNYGYTF.

The J gene is TRBJ1-5, the V gene TRBV19; 7 nucleotides align to TRBD1. The germline V gene has CDR1 LNHDA and CDR2 SQIVND (reference sequence). The V segment lost 6 bases and the J segment 0 bases; nucleotides outside the gene matches: 5. CDR3 size: 15 residues. The CDR3 coding sequence is TGTGCCAGTAGGCGGGGACAGCTTAGCAATCAGCCCCAGCATTTT. Protein: CASRRGQLSNQPQHF.

This clone came up once. The J gene is TRBJ2-5, the V gene TRBV5-1; D not certain. The CDR3 spans 13 residues. V was cut by 0 bases and J by 7 bases, with 10 bases left in between. Germline V gene lookup returns CDR1 SGHRS and CDR2 YFSETQ. CDR3 region: CASSLGFLRTQYF. As DNA, the CDR3 is TGCGCCAGCAGCTTGGGTTTCCTTCGGACCCAGTACTTC.

Points on this clone: Other DNA sequences within the sample encode an identical CDR3. This chain connects TRBV5-1 to TRBJ2-5; 10 bases map to TRBD2. The CDR3 length is 16 residues. Germline V gene lookup returns CDR1 SGHRS and CDR2 YFSETQ. With V trimmed by 1 base and J by 5 bases, 8 bases remained unmatched. CDR3 residues: CASSLRAGGPSETQYF. In nucleotides, the CDR3 is TGCGCCAGCAGCTTGCGAGCGGGAGGGCCCTCGGAGACCCAGTACTTC.

The chain uses TRBV7-8 and TRBJ1-1; D is uncertain. V lost 1 base, J lost 8 bases, and 20 bases lay in between. This CDR3 comprises 16 residues. Germline-derived CDR1 and CDR2 are SGHVS and FQNEAQ. This CDR3 reads CASSLGILLQRGEAFF. For the CDR3, the DNA is TGTGCCAGCAGCTTAGGCATCCTGCTTCAGCGCGGGGAAGCTTTCTTT.

The J gene is TRBJ2-3, the V gene TRBV7-8, with 9 nucleotides matching TRBD2. The CDR3 length is 14 residues. V lost 1 base, J lost 9 bases, and 5 bases stayed unmatched. Germline V gene data show CDR1 as SGHVS and CDR2 as FQNEAQ. The CDR3 is CASSLGTSVSTQYF. DNA of the CDR3: TGTGCCAGCAGCTTAGGGACTAGCGTGTCAACGCAGTATTTT.

The V call is TRBV10-3, the J call TRBJ2-3; 7 positions agree with TRBD1. The germline CDR1 and CDR2 sequences are ENHRY and SYGVKD. J gave up 0 bases and V 6 bases, and 3 bases lay outside the gene matches. The CDR3 runs 14 residues. The CDR3 region has the DNA TGTGCCATCAGCCTGACAGGGAGCACAGATACGCAGTATTTT. This translates into CAISLTGSTDTQYF.

This rearrangement joins TRBV29-1 to TRBJ2-7, with 7 bases that match TRBD1. The CDR3 spans 15 residues. Germline trimming cut 0 bases from V and 5 bases from J; bases unmatched to any gene: 10. The V gene's germline CDR1 is SQVTM and CDR2 ANQGSEA. The CDR3 sequence: CSVEEEYWDRNEQYF. The CDR3 DNA follows: TGCAGCGTTGAAGAAGAATATTGGGACAGAAACGAGCAGTACTTC.

The J gene is TRBJ2-1, the V gene TRBV18, with 8 bases fitting TRBD1. This CDR3 region has 14 residues. The germline V gene has CDR1 KGHSH and CDR2 LQKENI. Unmatched junction bases numbered 3, after V lost 2 bases and J lost 6 bases. In DNA form, the CDR3 reads TGTGCCAGCTCACCAGCAGGGGGCGGCAATGAGCAGTTCTTC. Its translation is CASSPAGGGNEQFF.

CDR3 coding DNA: TGTGCCAGCACCGTCGGCTCTGGGGCCAACGTCCTGACTTTC. It specifies CASTVGSGANVLTF. The chain uses TRBV6-5 and TRBJ2-6, with D unresolved. Trimming took off 7 bases at V and 0 bases at J, with 7 bases between the two ends. The CDR3 runs to 14 residues. The germline gives CDR1 MNHEY, CDR2 SVGAGI.

This chain links TRBV27 with TRBJ2-1; 9 bases align to TRBD1. V was pared by 8 bases and J by 1 base, with 6 bases of the junction left unmatched. Germline lookup yields CDR1 MNHEY and CDR2 SMNVEV (reference sequence). This CDR3 spans 15 amino acids. The CDR3 loop is CASGTGPSSYNEQFF. CDR3 sequence (DNA): TGTGCCAGCGGGACAGGGCCGTCGTCCTACAATGAGCAGTTCTTC.

V usage is TRBV12-5 and J usage is TRBJ1-2; D not resolved. The CDR3 totals 14 residues. Germline V gene data show CDR1 as LGHNT and CDR2 as FRNRAP. The V and J ends lost 2 bases and 4 bases respectively, with 11 bases between them. The CDR3: CASGLSPGFYGYTF. Here the CDR3 DNA reads TGTGCTAGTGGTTTGAGTCCAGGCTTCTATGGCTACACCTTC.

Note on this clone: Within the sample, other DNA sequences also encode this same CDR3. The chain uses TRBV2 and TRBJ1-5; no definite D call. V was trimmed by 3 bases and J by 4 bases, leaving 10 bases between them. The length of the CDR3 is 14 residues. Germline-derived CDR1 and CDR2 are SNHLY and FYNNEI. CDR3 nucleotide sequence: TGTGCCAGCAGTGAGTGGAGAGGGAATCAGCCCCAGCATTTT. Translation gives CASSEWRGNQPQHF.

The chain joins TRBV5-4 to TRBJ1-2; D is uncertain. This CDR3 has 16 amino acids. The ends were cut back, 2 bases at V and 7 bases at J, with 21 bases in the middle. CDR1 and CDR2 from the germline V gene are SGHNT and YYREEE (reference sequence). CDR3 residues: CASSFTSKRMLGGYTF. DNA of the CDR3: TGTGCCAGCAGCTTTACCAGTAAAAGGATGCTAGGTGGCTACACCTTC. Based on the CDR3 plus reference TRBV5-4 and TRBJ1-2, the full variable domain is ETGVTQSPTHLIKTRGQQVTLRCSSQSGHNTVSWYQQALGQGPQFIFQYYREEENGRGNFPPRFSGLQFPNYSSELNVNALELDDSALYLCASSFTSKRMLGGYTFGSGTRLTVV.